A single sample is the source of the 9 T cell receptor beta chains below, sequenced in a study of blood T cell repertoires in COVID-19. Assay: immunoSEQ multiplex PCR; the TCRdb copy retains only in-frame clones and omits some. Of about 130,000 clones detected, about 80% appear once; the ten largest clones hold over 15%. The sequenced sample consisted of peripheral blood. The receptors originated from a woman in her fifties or sixties with acute or convalescent COVID-19.

V is TRBV6-6 and J is TRBJ2-2; 8 nucleotides agree with TRBD2. The germline V gene has CDR1 MNHNY and CDR2 SVGAGI (reference sequence). The CDR3 runs to 16 residues. V was clipped by 3 bases and J by 6 bases; unmatched bases: 9. CDR3 DNA sequence: TGTGCCAGCAGTTATGCGACCTTGACTAGCGCCGGGGAGCTGTTTTTT. Protein product: CASSYATLTSAGELFF.

The chain combines TRBV6-5 with TRBJ1-2; TRBD1 matches at 9 bases. The ends lost 7 bases at V and 3 bases at J; junction bases unmatched: 9. Germline loops: CDR1 MNHEY, CDR2 SVGAGI. The CDR3 is 15 residues long. The CDR3 spells CASKDRGSWDYGYTF. CDR3 DNA: TGTGCCAGCAAGGACAGGGGAAGTTGGGACTATGGCTACACCTTC.

The rearrangement uses TRBV18 and TRBJ2-1; D uncertain. V was clipped by 0 bases and J by 3 bases, with 3 bases between them. This CDR3 region has 13 residues. Germline lookup yields CDR1 KGHSH and CDR2 LQKENI. Written as DNA, the CDR3 is TGTGCCAGCTCACCACCCGGCTACAATGAGCAGTTCTTC. Protein: CASSPPGYNEQFF.

The gene calls are TRBV6-4 and TRBJ1-1; TRBD1 matches 10 bases. Germline-derived CDR1 and CDR2 are MRHNA and SNTAGT. With 3 bases clipped from V and 5 bases from J, the junction kept 6 bases outside the gene matches. The CDR3 is 15 amino acids. The CDR3 loop is CASSETGTGVTEAFF. Written as DNA, the CDR3 is TGTGCCAGCAGTGAGACCGGGACAGGGGTAACTGAAGCTTTCTTT.

This clone was counted once. The chain uses TRBV4-1 and TRBJ2-3, with a possible D match to TRBD1 (5 bases). V gave up 4 bases and J gave up 2 bases, with 16 bases separating them. The CDR3 contains 16 residues. Germline V gives CDR1 MGHRA, CDR2 YSYEKL. The CDR3 DNA reads TGCGCCAGCAGCCCCCAAGCAGGGTTCTTCACAGATACGCAGTATTTT. Its protein is CASSPQAGFFTDTQYF.

The chain uses TRBV6-5 and TRBJ1-5, with D possibly matching TRBD1 (6 bases). The V and J ends lost 3 bases and 5 bases respectively, with 17 bases between them. This CDR3 is 16 amino acids long. Germline CDR1 reads MNHEY; CDR2 reads SVGAGI. CDR3 sequence (DNA): TGTGCCAGCAGTTATGAGGGGGTCGGGGCGGATCAGCCCCAGCATTTT. The encoded protein is CASSYEGVGADQPQHF.

The chain carries TRBV11-2 and TRBJ1-6; 9 nucleotides line up with TRBD1. Germline V gives CDR1 SGHAT, CDR2 FQNNGV. The CDR3 contains 16 residues. Germline trimming cut 6 bases from V and 9 bases from J; bases unmatched to any gene: 12. CDR3 in DNA: TGTGCCAGCAGTACCGGGACAGGGATGTTTAGTTCACCCCTCCACTTT. It encodes CASSTGTGMFSSPLHF.

The chain combines TRBV30 with TRBJ1-2, with a weak D call TRBD1 (5 bases). Germline V gene sequence: CDR1 GTSNPN, CDR2 SVGIG (reference sequence). CDR3 length equals 11 residues. Trimming stripped 6 bases from V and 10 bases from J, with 15 bases between. The CDR3 spells CACLSGTTYTF. In nucleotides, the CDR3 is TGTGCCTGTTTATCCGGGACTACCTACACCTTC.

This chain uses TRBV28 with TRBJ1-2, with 7 bases aligning to TRBD1. Germline CDR1 reads MDHEN; CDR2 reads SYDVKM. The CDR3 length is 13 residues. The ends lost 8 bases at V and 4 bases at J; junction bases unmatched: 7. The CDR3 nucleotides read TGTGCCAGCGGAGGGACAGCCTTCTATGGCTACACCTTC. Translated, it gives CASGGTAFYGYTF.